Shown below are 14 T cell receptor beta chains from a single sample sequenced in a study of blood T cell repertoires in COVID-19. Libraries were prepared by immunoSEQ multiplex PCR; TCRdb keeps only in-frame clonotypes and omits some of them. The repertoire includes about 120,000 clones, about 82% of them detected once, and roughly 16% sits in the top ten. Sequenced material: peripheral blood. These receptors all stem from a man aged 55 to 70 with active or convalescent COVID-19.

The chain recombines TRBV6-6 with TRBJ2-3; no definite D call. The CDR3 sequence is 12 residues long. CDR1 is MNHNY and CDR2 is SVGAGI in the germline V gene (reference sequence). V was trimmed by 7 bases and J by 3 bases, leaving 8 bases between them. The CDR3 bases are TGTGCCAGCAACAGAAGGACAGATACGCAGTATTTT. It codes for CASNRRTDTQYF.

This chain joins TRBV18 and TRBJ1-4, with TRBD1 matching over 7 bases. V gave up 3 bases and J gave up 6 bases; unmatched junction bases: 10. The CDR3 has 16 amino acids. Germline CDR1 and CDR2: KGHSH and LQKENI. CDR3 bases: TGTGCCAGCTCACCCCTCGGGACAGTTCGGCATGAAAAACTGTTTTTT. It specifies CASSPLGTVRHEKLFF.

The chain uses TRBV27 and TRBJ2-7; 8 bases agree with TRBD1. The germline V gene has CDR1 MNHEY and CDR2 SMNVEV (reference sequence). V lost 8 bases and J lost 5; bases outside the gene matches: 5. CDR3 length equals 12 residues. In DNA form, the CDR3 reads TGTGCCAGCCGACAGGGGTCCCACGAGCAGTACTTC. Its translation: CASRQGSHEQYF.

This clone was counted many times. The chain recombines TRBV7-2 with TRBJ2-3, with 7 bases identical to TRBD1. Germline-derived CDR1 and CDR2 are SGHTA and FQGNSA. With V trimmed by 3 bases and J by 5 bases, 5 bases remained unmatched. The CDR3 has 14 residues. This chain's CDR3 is CASSFRGLEDTQYF. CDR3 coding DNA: TGTGCCAGCAGCTTTAGGGGGCTTGAAGATACGCAGTATTTT.

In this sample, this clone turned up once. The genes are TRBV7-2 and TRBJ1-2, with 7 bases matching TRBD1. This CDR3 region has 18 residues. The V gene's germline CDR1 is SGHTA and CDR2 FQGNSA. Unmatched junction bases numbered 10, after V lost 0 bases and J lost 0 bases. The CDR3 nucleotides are TGTGCCAGCAGCTTAGCTATGACAGGGCCTACTTCTAACTATGGCTACACCTTC. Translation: CASSLAMTGPTSNYGYTF.

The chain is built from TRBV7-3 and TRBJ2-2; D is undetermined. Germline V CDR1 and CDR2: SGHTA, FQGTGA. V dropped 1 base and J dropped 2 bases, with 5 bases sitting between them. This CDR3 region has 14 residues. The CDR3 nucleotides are TGTGCCAGCAGCTTAAACTTTAACACCGGGGAGCTGTTTTTT. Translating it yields CASSLNFNTGELFF.

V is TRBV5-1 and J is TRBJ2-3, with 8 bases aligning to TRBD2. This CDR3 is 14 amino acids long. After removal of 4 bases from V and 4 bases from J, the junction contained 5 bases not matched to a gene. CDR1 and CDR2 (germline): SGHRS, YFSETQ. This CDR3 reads CASSAGGAPDTQYF. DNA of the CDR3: TGCGCCAGCAGCGCGGGAGGAGCCCCAGATACGCAGTATTTT.

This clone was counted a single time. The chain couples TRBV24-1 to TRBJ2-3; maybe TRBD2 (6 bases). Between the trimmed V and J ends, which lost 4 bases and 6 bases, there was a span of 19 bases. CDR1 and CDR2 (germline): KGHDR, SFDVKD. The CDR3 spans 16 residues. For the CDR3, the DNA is TGTGCCACCAGTGAGGCCTCGGGAGCCTCTAGGGATACGCAGTATTTT. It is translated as CATSEASGASRDTQYF.

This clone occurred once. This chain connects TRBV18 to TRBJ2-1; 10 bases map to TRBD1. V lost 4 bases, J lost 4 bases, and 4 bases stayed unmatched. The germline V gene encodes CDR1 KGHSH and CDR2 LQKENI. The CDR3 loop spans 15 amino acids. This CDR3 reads CASSRPGQGYNEQFF. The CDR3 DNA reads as TGTGCCAGCTCACGCCCGGGACAGGGGTACAATGAGCAGTTCTTC.

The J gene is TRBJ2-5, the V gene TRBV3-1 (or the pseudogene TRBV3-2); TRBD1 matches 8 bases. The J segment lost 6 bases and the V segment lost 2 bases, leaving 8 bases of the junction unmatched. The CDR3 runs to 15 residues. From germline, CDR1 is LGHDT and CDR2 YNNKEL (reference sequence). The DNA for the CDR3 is TGTGCCAGCAGCCAATCCGGACAGGGTAGAAAGACCCAGTACTTC. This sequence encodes CASSQSGQGRKTQYF.

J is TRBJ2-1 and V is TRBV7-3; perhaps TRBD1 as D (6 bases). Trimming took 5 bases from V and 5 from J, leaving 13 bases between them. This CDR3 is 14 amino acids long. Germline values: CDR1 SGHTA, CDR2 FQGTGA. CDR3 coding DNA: TGTGCCAGCAGCGTTAGGGGGTCCCACAATGAGCAGTTCTTC. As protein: CASSVRGSHNEQFF. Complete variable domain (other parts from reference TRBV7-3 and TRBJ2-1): GAGVSQTPSNKVTEKGKYVELRCDPISGHTALYWYRQSLGQGPEFLIYFQGTGAADDSGLPNDRFFAVRPEGSVSTLKIQRTERGDSAVYLCASSVRGSHNEQFFGPGTRLTVL.

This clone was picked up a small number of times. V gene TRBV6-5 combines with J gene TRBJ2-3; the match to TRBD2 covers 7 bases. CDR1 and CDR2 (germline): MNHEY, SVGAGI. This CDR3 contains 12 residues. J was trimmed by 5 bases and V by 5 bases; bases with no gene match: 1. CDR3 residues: CASSPSGDTQYF. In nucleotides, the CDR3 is TGTGCCAGCAGTCCTAGCGGAGATACGCAGTATTTT.

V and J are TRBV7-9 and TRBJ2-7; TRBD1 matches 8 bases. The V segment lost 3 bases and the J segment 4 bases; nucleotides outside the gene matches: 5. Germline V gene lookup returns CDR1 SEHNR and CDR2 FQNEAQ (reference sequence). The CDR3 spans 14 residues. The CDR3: CASSFSGGIYEQYF. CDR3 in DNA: TGTGCCAGCAGCTTCTCAGGGGGCATATACGAGCAGTACTTC.

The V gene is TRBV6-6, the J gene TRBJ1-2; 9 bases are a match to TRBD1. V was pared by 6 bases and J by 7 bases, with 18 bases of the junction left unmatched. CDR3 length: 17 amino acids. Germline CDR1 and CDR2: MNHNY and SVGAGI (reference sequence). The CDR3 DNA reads TGTGCCAGCAGCCGAATCCCTCCGGGACAGGGTTTGGGTGGCTACACCTTC. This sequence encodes CASSRIPPGQGLGGYTF.